This T cell receptor (beta chain) was identified during a study of CD8 T cells in ankylosing spondylitis. There are many counts of this clonotype. The CDR3 is made up of 16 amino acids. Germline V gives CDR1 SGHRS, CDR2 YFSETQ. The ends were cut back, 0 bases at V and 4 bases at J, with 15 bases in the middle. Via MiXCR, TCRdb re-called the 5' RACE reads, giving one row per CDR3 protein. The table lists about 36,000 distinct CDR3 sequences, around 6% of them singletons. What was sequenced was blood, either unsorted or a sorted T cell fraction (not recorded which). This TCR was sampled from a male donor with ankylosing spondylitis or in good health (not recorded which). This chain connects TRBV5-1 to TRBJ2-3, with D perhaps given as TRBD1 or TRBD2 (5 bases each). CDR3 amino acids: CASSLGQIWDADTQYF. The CDR3 DNA reads as TGCGCCAGCAGCTTGGGACAGATATGGGACGCAGATACGCAGTATTTT.